Below, 18 T cell receptor beta chains from the same sample are listed, as sequenced in a study of CD8 T cells in Susac syndrome. After extraction with the RNeasy kit, about 0.5 to 1 ug of the RNA was reverse transcribed using random hexamers. One entry per CDR3 protein results from TCRdb running MiXCR on the immunoSEQ multiplex PCR reads. The table has some 48,000 distinct CDR3 sequences, around 93% seen once. Sequencing was done on a sample of CD8+ T cells from PBMCs. These receptors originate from a human donor in good health.

The V and J genes are TRBV10-3 and TRBJ2-1; 7 nucleotides match TRBD2. V lost 7 bases, J lost 4 bases, and 4 bases stayed unmatched. Germline lookup yields CDR1 ENHRY and CDR2 SYGVKD. CDR3 size: 13 residues. The CDR3 region has the DNA TGTGCCATCATGGTAGCGGGTTACAATGAGCAGTTCTTC. It specifies CAIMVAGYNEQFF.

The chain employs TRBV3-1 and TRBJ2-2; 11 positions agree with TRBD1. There are 21 residues in the CDR3. Germline CDR1 is LGHDT and CDR2 is YNNKEL (reference sequence). V lost 1 base, J lost 5 bases, and 18 bases stayed unmatched. The CDR3 DNA reads as TGTGCCAGCAGCCAAGTTTGGAAACCGGGACAGGGGGTGATTCGGACCGGGGAGCTGTTTTTT. Its protein product is CASSQVWKPGQGVIRTGELFF.

The CDR3 protein is CASSPIYGGEELFF. In DNA, the CDR3 is TGTGCCAGCTCACCAATTTACGGCGGGGAGGAGCTGTTTTTT. The J gene is TRBJ2-2, the V gene TRBV18, with D possibly TRBD2 on 6 matching bases. The CDR3 runs to 14 residues. Trimming left V 2 bases short and J 10 bases short, with 14 bases between. Germline V gives CDR1 KGHSH, CDR2 LQKENI.

The rearrangement joins TRBV9 to TRBJ2-1, with TRBD2 matching 13 bases. V lost 0 bases, J lost 0 bases, and 9 bases stayed unmatched. In germline, CDR1 is SGDLS, CDR2 YYNGEE. This CDR3 spans 20 amino acids. As DNA, the CDR3 is TGTGCCAGCAGCGTAGGTTTTGGGACTAGCGGGACAAACTCCTACAATGAGCAGTTCTTC. Translating it yields CASSVGFGTSGTNSYNEQFF.

J is TRBJ2-7 and V is TRBV27; maybe TRBD1 (6 bases). Germline CDR1 and CDR2: MNHEY and SMNVEV (reference sequence). Trimming stripped 5 bases from V and 3 bases from J, with 14 bases between. This CDR3 has 14 amino acids. The CDR3 nucleotides are TGTGCCAGCAGTCTCAGGGACACAGACTACGAGCAGTACTTC. Residues: CASSLRDTDYEQYF.

This chain connects TRBV7-9 to TRBJ1-2; D remains unclear. This CDR3 contains 12 residues. Looked up from germline, CDR1 is SEHNR and CDR2 is FQNEAQ (reference sequence). V lost 11 bases and J lost 5, with 15 bases in between. The CDR3 bases are TGTGCCGGGGATGGGGAAAAGTATGGCTACACCTTC. As protein: CAGDGEKYGYTF.

This clonotype was found once. The V gene is TRBV30, the J gene TRBJ2-2; the D is unclear. V lost 0 bases and J 7 bases, leaving 3 bases between the germline ends. This CDR3 is built from 11 residues. Looked up from germline, CDR1 is GTSNPN and CDR2 is SVGIG (reference sequence). CDR3 in DNA: TGTGCCTGGAGTGTACTCGGGGAGCTGTTTTTT. Its translation is CAWSVLGELFF.

The chain combines TRBV4-3 with TRBJ2-7, with TRBD1 matching 7 bases. The CDR3 length is 17 residues. The trim removed 0 bases at V and 4 bases at J, leaving 12 bases unmatched. Germline CDR1 LGHNA, CDR2 YSLEER. In nucleotides, the CDR3 is TGCGCCAGCAGCCAAGATTCCACAGGGGCGTACTCTTACGAGCAGTACTTC. This gives the protein CASSQDSTGAYSYEQYF.

The J gene is TRBJ2-7, the V gene TRBV4-1; D is unresolved. This CDR3 is built from 16 residues. Germline CDR1 is MGHRA and CDR2 is YSYEKL. V lost 2 bases and J lost 3, with 17 bases in between. The CDR3 DNA reads TGCGCCAGCAGCCAAACAATCTCCGGATCCCGCTACGAGCAGTACTTC. Translating it yields CASSQTISGSRYEQYF.

The chain combines TRBV28 with TRBJ2-7; tentatively, D is TRBD1 (6 bases). V lost 8 bases and J 1 base, leaving 15 bases between the germline ends. The CDR3 length is 14 residues. CDR1 is MDHEN and CDR2 is SYDVKM in the germline V gene. The CDR3 loop is CASYPGHLSYEQYF. The CDR3 nucleotides are TGTGCCAGCTACCCGGGACATCTATCCTACGAGCAGTACTTC.

This chain uses TRBV6-2 or TRBV6-3 with TRBJ2-7, with TRBD1 matching over 8 bases. Germline CDR1 and CDR2: MNHEY and SVGEGT. Trimming removed 5 bases from V and 0 bases from J; junction bases left unmatched: 6. The CDR3 has 15 residues. In DNA, the CDR3 is TGTGCCAGCAGTGACTGGACAGGGAGCTCCTACGAGCAGTACTTC. Encoded protein: CASSDWTGSSYEQYF.

The genes are TRBV21-1 and TRBJ1-5. TRBV21-1 is a listed pseudogene. This CDR3 has 15 amino acids. The CDR3 DNA sequence: TGTGCCAGCAGCAAAAATCCGAATAGCAATCAGCCCCAGCATTTT. Its protein is CASSKNPNSNQPQHF.

V usage is TRBV7-2 and J usage is TRBJ1-1; 7 bases fit TRBD1. This CDR3 spans 17 amino acids. Trimming removed 1 base from V and 4 bases from J; junction bases left unmatched: 12. Per germline, CDR1 SGHTA and CDR2 FQGNSA. CDR3 sequence reads: CASSLGVKGQSFTEAFF. DNA of the CDR3: TGTGCCAGCAGCTTAGGGGTAAAGGGACAGAGCTTCACTGAAGCTTTCTTT.

The CDR3 DNA follows: TGTGCCATCGGGACAGGCAATCAGCCCCAGCATTTT. Amino acid sequence: CAIGTGNQPQHF. This chain connects TRBV27 to TRBJ1-5, with 7 bases identical to TRBD1. Germline trimming cut 10 bases from V and 2 bases from J; bases unmatched to any gene: 2. The CDR3 covers 12 residues. Germline V gene lookup returns CDR1 MNHEY and CDR2 SMNVEV (reference sequence).

The V call is TRBV27, the J call TRBJ2-7; D might be TRBD1 (5 bases). The CDR3 extends over 15 amino acids. The V and J ends lost 8 bases and 0 bases respectively, with 17 bases between them. Germline CDR1 MNHEY, CDR2 SMNVEV (reference sequence). CDR3: CASGAGPPYSYEQYF. The CDR3 DNA reads TGTGCCAGCGGGGCCGGTCCCCCCTACTCCTACGAGCAGTACTTC.

The chain has TRBV27 and TRBJ1-5, with D hard to call. The CDR3 is made up of 17 amino acids. V was pared by 4 bases and J by 9 bases, with 25 bases between. The germline V gene has CDR1 MNHEY and CDR2 SMNVEV (reference sequence). CDR3 region: CASSSRSGAESRGPQHF. CDR3 sequence (DNA): TGTGCCAGCAGTTCCAGATCCGGTGCTGAATCTCGGGGGCCCCAGCATTTT.

The V and J genes are TRBV20-1 and TRBJ2-7, with D unclear. This CDR3 contains 12 residues. V shed 0 bases and J shed 6 bases, with 9 bases lying between them. Germline V CDR1 and CDR2: DFQATT, SNEGSKA (reference sequence). The CDR3 region is CSARELVVEQYF. The CDR3 DNA is TGCAGTGCTAGAGAGTTAGTGGTCGAGCAGTACTTC.

V and J are TRBV19 and TRBJ1-2; D not certain. The germline V and J ends were trimmed by 4 bases and 7 bases, with 13 bases remaining between them. From germline, CDR1 is LNHDA and CDR2 SQIVND (reference sequence). The CDR3 is made up of 13 amino acids. In nucleotides, the CDR3 is TGTGCCAGTAGTACCCCAGATCTACCTGGCTACACCTTC. This codes for CASSTPDLPGYTF.